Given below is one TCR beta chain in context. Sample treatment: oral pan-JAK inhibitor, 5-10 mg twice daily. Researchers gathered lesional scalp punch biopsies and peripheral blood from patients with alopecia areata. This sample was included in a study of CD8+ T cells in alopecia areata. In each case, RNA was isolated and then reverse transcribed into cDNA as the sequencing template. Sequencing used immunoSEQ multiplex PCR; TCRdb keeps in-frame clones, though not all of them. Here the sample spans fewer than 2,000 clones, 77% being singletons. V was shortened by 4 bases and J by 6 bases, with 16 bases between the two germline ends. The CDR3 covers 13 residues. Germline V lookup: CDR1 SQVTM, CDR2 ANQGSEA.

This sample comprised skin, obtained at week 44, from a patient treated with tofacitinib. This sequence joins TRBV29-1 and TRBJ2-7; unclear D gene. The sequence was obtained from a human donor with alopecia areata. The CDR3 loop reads CSVGLGSRSEQYF. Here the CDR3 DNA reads TGCAGCGTTGGTCTTGGCAGTCGTAGCGAGCAGTACTTC.